Sequencing of this TCR beta chain was carried out in a study of T cells in Graves' hyperthyroidism and ophthalmopathy. The V gene's germline CDR1 is MNHNS and CDR2 SASEGT. This CDR3 region has 16 residues. The V end lost 5 bases, the J end lost 6 bases, and 19 bases lay between the germline ends. TCR beta CDR3 sequences were amplified from RNA transcripts. With the HTBI primer set, the TCR CDR3 went through a first round of RT-PCR. TCRdb reprocessed the multiplex PCR reads via MiXCR and lists one record per CDR3 protein. The table has about 640,000 distinct CDR3 sequences, 20% to 25% seen once; the top ten hold roughly a third. This clonotype was recorded at least ten times. Its antigen remains unknown. Overall study results and limits: Most thyroid clonotypes expanded above 0.001 appeared in blood too.

The genes are TRBV6-1 and TRBJ2-2; TRBD1 is a possible D gene (7 bases). This clonotype originated in a young man with Graves' ophthalmopathy. Specimen: blood. The CDR3 loop is CASSSAGTAGSGELFF. For the CDR3, the DNA is TGTGCCAGCAGTTCAGCCGGGACAGCGGGTTCCGGGGAGCTGTTTTTT.